Shown below are 7 T cell receptor beta chains from a single sample sequenced in a study of OX40 agonist ivuxolimab in advanced cancers. Assay used: immunoSEQ multiplex PCR; TCRdb lists only in-frame clones, some missing. The data contain around 63,000 clones, 80% to 90% of them seen just once; the ten biggest clones take up approximately 10%. Material: CD4+ or CD8+ T cells sorted from blood, obtained in a trial of the OX40 agonist ivuxolimab. The receptors originated from an adult with an advanced solid tumor such as melanoma, head and neck, liver or kidney cancer.

This sequence joins TRBV7-2 and TRBJ2-3; perhaps TRBD2 as D (5 bases). Germline CDR1 reads SGHTA; CDR2 reads FQGNSA. The CDR3 covers 16 residues. V lost 2 bases and J lost 2, with 14 bases in between. As DNA, the CDR3 is TGTGCCAGCAGCTTAATGAGCGGTGGCAACACAGATACGCAGTATTTT. It encodes CASSLMSGGNTDTQYF. Full variable domain (remainder filled in from reference TRBV7-2 and TRBJ2-3): GAGVSQSPSNKVTEKGKDVELRCDPISGHTALYWYRQSLGQGLEFLIYFQGNSAPDKSGLPSDRFSAERTGGSVSTLTIQRTQQEDSAVYLCASSLMSGGNTDTQYFGPGTRLTVL.

The V and J genes are TRBV19 and TRBJ2-5; 7 positions match TRBD2. Germline loops: CDR1 LNHDA, CDR2 SQIVND (reference sequence). Germline trimming cut 2 bases from V and 5 bases from J; bases unmatched to any gene: 5. This CDR3 has 14 residues. CDR3 protein: CASSISREGETQYF. The DNA of the CDR3 is TGTGCCAGTAGTATATCCAGGGAGGGGGAGACCCAGTACTTC.

J is TRBJ2-5 and V is TRBV27, with D tentatively TRBD1 or TRBD2 (6 bases each). V was pared by 7 bases and J by 6 bases, with 15 bases between. The length of the CDR3 is 13 residues. Germline-derived CDR1 and CDR2 are MNHEY and SMNVEV (reference sequence). CDR3 coding DNA: TGTGCCAGCACCACCCACGGGGGCAAGACCCAGTACTTC. Its protein product is CASTTHGGKTQYF.

V gene TRBV7-9 combines with J gene TRBJ1-2; D unclear. Germline assignment: CDR1 SEHNR and CDR2 FQNEAQ (reference sequence). V lost 6 bases, J lost 4 bases, and 12 bases lay in between. The CDR3 sequence is 13 residues long. The CDR3 sequence: CASRPGDRYGYTF. Here the CDR3 DNA reads TGTGCCAGCAGGCCAGGTGATCGCTATGGCTACACCTTC.

This sequence joins TRBV28 and TRBJ2-3; D unclear. The CDR3 spans 15 residues. V lost 4 bases to trimming and J lost 1 base, with 12 bases between them. Per the germline V gene, CDR1 is MDHEN and CDR2 is SYDVKM. The chain's CDR3 is CASSSQRYGTDTQYF. In DNA, the CDR3 is TGTGCCAGCAGTTCCCAGCGCTATGGCACAGATACGCAGTATTTT.

This chain links TRBV19 with TRBJ1-1; 9 nucleotides agree with TRBD1. There are 14 residues in the CDR3. Germline CDR1 reads LNHDA; CDR2 reads SQIVND (reference sequence). Trimming took 7 bases from V and 1 from J; bases not matched to a gene: 4. CDR3 sequence (DNA): TGTGCCAGTACTAGGACAGGGGCGAACACTGAAGCTTTCTTT. Its protein is CASTRTGANTEAFF.

The count of this clone is one. The chain joins TRBV6-5 to TRBJ2-3, with TRBD1 identical over 7 bases. The CDR3 runs 14 residues. The germline CDR1 and CDR2 sequences are MNHEY and SVGAGI. V trimming: 4 bases; J trimming: 5 bases; junction bases outside the gene matches: 6. The CDR3 here is CASSSRTGRDTQYF. In DNA, the CDR3 is TGTGCCAGCAGTTCTCGGACAGGAAGAGATACGCAGTATTTT.